This entry describes one T cell receptor beta chain. Its antigen remains unidentified. CDR3 length: 15 residues. The ends were cut back, 4 bases at V and 4 bases at J, with 14 bases in the middle. The germline V gene encodes CDR1 MDHEN and CDR2 SYDVKM. This sample is part of a study of shared clonotypes between healthy human individuals. Using immunoSEQ multiplex PCR, the repertoire was profiled, and TCRdb retains in-frame clones only, with some absent. The repertoire includes approximately 1.9 million clones, around 95% of them detected once, and around 1.7% sits in the top ten. Only CD45RO-negative cells positively selected for CCR7 counted as naive CD8 cells, so terminally differentiated effector memory CD45RA+ cells were excluded. The study's findings and limits: When compared with the clonotypes that were shared by all four sorted-subset donors, the non-shared clonotypes turned out to have lower generation probabilities.

This chain uses TRBV28 with TRBJ2-1; D might be TRBD1 or TRBD2, each matching 5 bases. The sequenced sample consisted of naive CD8+ T cells from PBMCs. The origin of this receptor is a man aged 18 to 29 in good health. Some clones in this sample may be carry-over from other donors' samples. The CDR3 loop is CASSSPGTLYNEQFF. CDR3 nucleotides: TGTGCCAGCAGTTCACCCGGGACGCTTTACAATGAGCAGTTCTTC.